A selection of T cell receptor beta chains follows, all from one sample in a study of CD8+ T cells in alopecia areata. Only in-frame clones appear in the TCRdb table, and some are missing; sequencing was by immunoSEQ multiplex PCR. The sample has about 260,000 clones, around three fifths seen once. The sequencing used CD4+ T cells sorted from blood, collected around week 54, from a patient treated with tofacitinib. The source is a human donor with alopecia areata. Both conserved end residues are part of each CDR3. D genes are given only for firm matches. The listing skips clone size in some rows; elsewhere it reads once, few, many or a size class.

TRBV7-8	TRBJ2-3	many	.	CASSSRWITDTQYF	TGTGCCAGCAGCTCGAGGTGGATCACAGATACGCAGTATTTT
TRBV25-1	TRBJ2-1	.	TRBD2	CASTESGGAGNEQFF	TGTGCCAGCACCGAGAGCGGGGGGGCGGGCAATGAGCAGTTCTTC
TRBV30	TRBJ2-7	.	.	CAWGSSIYEQYF	TGTGCCTGGGGGTCTAGCATCTACGAGCAGTACTTC
TRBV5-1	TRBJ2-1	once	TRBD1	CASSFVGQVNNEQFF	TGCGCCAGCAGCTTTGTGGGACAGGTGAACAATGAGCAGTTCTTC
TRBV30	TRBJ2-2	.	.	CAWSVLGTGELFF	TGTGCCTGGAGTGTCTTGGGCACCGGGGAGCTGTTTTTT
TRBV29-1	TRBJ2-4	.	.	CSVVSGPKNIQYF	TGCAGCGTTGTGTCGGGGCCCAAAAACATTCAGTACTTC
TRBV13	TRBJ1-2	few	TRBD1	CASSLRDSPYGYTF	TGTGCCAGCAGCCTCCGGGACAGCCCCTATGGCTACACCTTC
TRBV14	TRBJ2-1	.	TRBD2	CASSHRSGLGDNEQFF	TGTGCCAGCAGTCATCGCTCGGGACTAGGGGACAATGAGCAGTTCTTC
TRBV9	TRBJ2-4	.	TRBD1	CASSTRTGGNIQYF	TGTGCCAGCAGCACACGGACAGGGGGAAACATTCAGTACTTC
TRBV20-1	TRBJ1-2	.	.	CSPGGYTF	TGCAGTCCAGGCGGCTACACCTTC
TRBV5-1	TRBJ2-3	.	.	CASSLLQGNADTQYF	TGCGCCAGCAGCTTGCTCCAGGGGAACGCAGATACGCAGTATTTT
TRBV29-1	TRBJ1-1	once	.	CSVRRPPTGGRVWGTEAFF	TGCAGCGTTCGTAGACCCCCTACCGGGGGGCGAGTTTGGGGCACTGAAGCTTTCTTT
TRBV7-8	TRBJ1-4	.	.	CASRGWAEKLFF	TGTGCCAGCAGGGGGTGGGCGGAAAAACTGTTTTTT
TRBV4-2	TRBJ2-2	.	.	CASSQDAGSANTGELFF	TGTGCCAGCAGCCAAGATGCTGGGTCGGCGAACACCGGGGAGCTGTTTTTT
TRBV7-8	TRBJ2-2	many	.	CASSLGRGAGTGELFF	TGTGCCAGCAGCTTAGGCCGGGGGGCCGGAACCGGGGAGCTGTTTTTT
TRBV6-5	TRBJ2-7	.	.	CASSYGSRGYEQYF	TGTGCCAGCAGTTACGGGAGCAGGGGCTACGAGCAGTACTTC
TRBV30	TRBJ1-2	few	.	CAWREGYGYTF	TGTGCCTGGAGGGAAGGGTATGGCTACACCTTC
TRBV4-1	TRBJ1-1	.	TRBD1	CASSQDDRVTEAFF	TGCGCCAGCAGCCAAGACGACAGGGTCACTGAAGCTTTCTTT
TRBV29-1	TRBJ2-5	.	.	CSLMGGQETQYF	TGCAGCCTGATGGGGGGCCAAGAGACCCAGTACTTC
TRBV5-1	TRBJ1-4	.	TRBD1	CASSYSGTENEKLFF	TGCGCCAGCAGCTACTCCGGGACAGAAAATGAAAAACTGTTTTTT
TRBV5-1	TRBJ1-1	.	.	CASSFGVSSDHRPEAFF	TGCGCCAGCAGCTTTGGGGTGAGTTCCGACCACCGACCTGAAGCTTTCTTT
TRBV2	TRBJ1-1	.	.	CASSHPRSRPHLQNTEAFF	TGTGCCAGCAGCCACCCCCGATCCCGGCCGCACCTTCAGAACACTGAAGCTTTCTTT
TRBV10-1	TRBJ2-2	few	.	CASSDNLIGELFF	TGCGCCAGCAGTGACAACTTGATCGGGGAGCTGTTTTTT
TRBV29-1	TRBJ2-1	few	.	CSVEGPRGSYNEQFF	TGCAGCGTTGAAGGTCCCAGGGGCTCGTACAATGAGCAGTTCTTC
TRBV5-5	TRBJ1-1	.	.	CASTRLRTHEAFF	TGTGCCAGCACCCGGCTCAGAACTCATGAAGCTTTCTTT
TRBV4-1	TRBJ2-2	.	.	CASSQDRIQPNTGELFF	TGCGCCAGCAGCCAAGATAGGATACAGCCGAACACCGGGGAGCTGTTTTTT
TRBV25-1	TRBJ2-3	.	.	CASRIPPSTDTQYF	TGTGCCAGCAGAATCCCCCCTAGCACAGATACGCAGTATTTT
TRBV20-1	TRBJ2-7	once	.	CSAGLPYEQYF	TGCAGTGCTGGGCTGCCCTACGAGCAGTACTTC
TRBV2	TRBJ2-7	.	.	CASSGAGGNPRRQYF	TGTGCCAGCAGTGGCGCTGGAGGGAACCCTAGGAGGCAGTACTTC
TRBV9	TRBJ1-4	.	.	CASSSGPGRWPTNEKLFF	TGTGCCAGCAGCTCCGGCCCGGGACGGTGGCCGACTAATGAAAAACTGTTTTTT
TRBV7-9	TRBJ1-1	few	.	CASSSFTVNTEAFF	TGTGCCAGCAGCTCATTCACAGTGAACACTGAAGCTTTCTTT
TRBV2	TRBJ2-6	.	.	CASSLGASGANVLTF	TGTGCCAGCAGTTTGGGGGCGTCTGGGGCCAACGTCCTGACTTTC
TRBV30	TRBJ2-5	.	.	CAWNLDGTQETQYF	TGTGCCTGGAACCTGGACGGAACCCAAGAGACCCAGTACTTC
TRBV9	TRBJ2-7	.	.	CASSPLLGKGLEQYF	TGTGCCAGCAGCCCCCTCCTTGGGAAGGGACTCGAGCAGTACTTC
TRBV7-9	TRBJ2-3	few	.	CASTLATDTQYF	TGTGCCAGCACCCTAGCCACAGATACGCAGTATTTT
TRBV29-1	TRBJ1-1	few	.	CSLEGNTEAFF	TGCAGCCTAGAGGGGAACACTGAAGCTTTCTTT
TRBV27	TRBJ1-2	.	TRBD1	CASSRGTANYGYTF	TGTGCCAGCAGTCGCGGGACAGCTAACTATGGCTACACCTTC
TRBV6-5	TRBJ2-4	.	.	CASSYSGGGQQYF	TGTGCCAGCAGTTACTCAGGAGGGGGGCAACAGTACTTC
TRBV5-1	TRBJ1-6	.	.	CASSEQGSSYNSPLHF	TGCGCCAGCAGCGAACAGGGAAGCTCCTATAATTCACCCCTCCACTTT
TRBV7-9	TRBJ1-5	.	.	CASSLGGASNQPQHF	TGTGCCAGCAGCTTAGGAGGGGCGAGCAATCAGCCCCAGCATTTT
TRBV4-1	TRBJ2-7	.	TRBD1	CASSQEGQLEQYF	TGCGCCAGCAGCCAAGAGGGACAGCTTGAGCAGTACTTC
TRBV9	TRBJ1-6	.	.	CASSVGGLWSSYNSPLHF	TGTGCCAGCAGCGTAGGGGGGCTATGGAGCTCCTATAATTCACCCCTCCACTTT
TRBV5-1	TRBJ1-2	.	.	CASSLEGYGYTF	TGCGCCAGCAGCTTGGAGGGCTATGGCTACACCTTC
TRBV4-3	TRBJ1-1	.	.	CASSQDRENTEAFF	TGCGCCAGCAGCCAAGATAGGGAGAACACTGAAGCTTTCTTT